These T cell receptor beta chains were read from a single sample in a study of blood T cells in healthy people across ages. Each CDR3 protein gets one entry after TCRdb re-called the 5' RACE reads with MiXCR. The sample has 1,500,000 or so distinct CDR3 sequences, approximately 43% seen once. Sequencing used blood. The receptors were sampled from a woman under 30 in good health. CDR3s include the opening cysteine and the closing phenylalanine or tryptophan. The order of the fields is J gene, V gene, clone size, D gene, CDR3 DNA, CDR3 protein. D genes are given only for firm matches. Size values are once, few and many counts, or a class for expanded clones, and some rows have none.

>TRBJ1-5|TRBV4-1|.|.
TGCGCCAGCAGCATTCGACAATCTGATCAGCCCCAGCATTTT
CASSIRQSDQPQHF
>TRBJ2-3|TRBV4-3|.|.
TGCGCCAGCAGCCCCCGAAGGGGGGAACGCACAGATACGCAGTATTTT
CASSPRRGERTDTQYF
>TRBJ1-1|TRBV5-4|.|.
TGTGCCAGCAGCCCTTGGACAGTTATGAACACTGAAGCTTTCTTT
CASSPWTVMNTEAFF
>TRBJ2-7|TRBV9|.|TRBD2
TGTGCCAGCAGCGTAGGAGCTAGCGGTCCCTACGAGCAGTACTTC
CASSVGASGPYEQYF
>TRBJ2-7|TRBV19|.|.
TGTGCCAGTAGTGCCCGGGACGGCTACGAGCAGTACTTC
CASSARDGYEQYF
>TRBJ1-4|TRBV7-2|few|TRBD1
TGTGCCAGCAGCGTGCAGGGGGGGGCTAATGAAAAACTGTTTTTT
CASSVQGGANEKLFF
>TRBJ2-5|TRBV12-3/TRBV12-4|.|TRBD2
TGTGCCAGCAGTCCCCAGCGGGGGTATCGGGAGACCCAGTACTTC
CASSPQRGYRETQYF
>TRBJ2-3|TRBV5-1|few|.
TGCGCCAGCAGCAATATGGGCGGGGATACGCAGTATTTT
CASSNMGGDTQYF
>TRBJ2-2|TRBV11-2|.|.
TGTGCCAGCCTCTCGGGACTGCCCACCGGGGAGCTGTTTTTT
CASLSGLPTGELFF
>TRBJ1-5|TRBV27|few|TRBD1
TGTGCCAGCAGTTCTCAGGCTGACAGGGCCAATCAGCCCCAGCATTTT
CASSSQADRANQPQHF
>TRBJ2-3|TRBV12-3/TRBV12-4|many|.
TGTGCCAGCAGTCAACCAGGGGATACGCAGTATTTT
CASSQPGDTQYF
>TRBJ2-7|TRBV12-3/TRBV12-4|.|TRBD2
TGTGCCAGCAGGGGTAGCGGGGTTTCCTACGAGCAGTACTTC
CASRGSGVSYEQYF
>TRBJ1-1|TRBV6-6|.|TRBD1
TGTGCCAGCAGTGCGACAGGGGAGACTGAAGCTTTCTTT
CASSATGETEAFF
>TRBJ2-7|TRBV7-8|.|.
TGTGCCAGCAGCTTATTCCGTAGGGAGCAGTACTTC
CASSLFRREQYF
>TRBJ2-7|TRBV2|few|.
TGTGCCAGCAGAGGTAGTCCCTACGAGCAGTACTTC
CASRGSPYEQYF
>TRBJ1-1|TRBV29-1|.|.
TGCAGCGTTGAAGGTCTGGACGGGGAAGCTTTCTTT
CSVEGLDGEAFF
>TRBJ1-1|TRBV29-1|.|.
TGCAGCGTTGAAATGGTCCTCATGAACACTGAAGCTTTCTTT
CSVEMVLMNTEAFF